This T cell receptor beta chain was identified during a study of blood T cell repertoires in COVID-19. As processed by the authors: Estimation of nucleated cell counts relied on the amplification of reference gene primers. Profiling relied on immunoSEQ multiplex PCR, and the TCRdb table lists in-frame clones only, not all of them. V and J calls and clone size are given by that table; D and trimming were obtained from the DNA. The table shows about 260,000 clones, with approximately 85% occurring only once. V was cut by 7 bases and J by 4 bases, with 11 bases left in between. Per germline, CDR1 SNHLY and CDR2 FYNNEI. This CDR3 contains 14 residues.

This clonotype was sampled from a human donor in a cohort sampled during active COVID-19. The sequencing input was peripheral blood. The gene calls are TRBV2 and TRBJ1-6; no reliable D call. As DNA, the CDR3 is TGTGCCAGCACCCAAAACGGTTATAATTCACCCCTCCACTTT. Amino acid sequence: CASTQNGYNSPLHF.